The clone carrying this T cell receptor (beta chain) is deemed medium-sized. The antigen is not known. This record belongs to a study of STAT5B mutations in CD4+ large granular lymphocyte leukemia. Findings and caveats of the study: Top patient clones used TRBV06 genes more often: 8/27 versus 2/35 in controls. Roughly 27% of private leukemic clonotypes occurred rarely in other patients' non-leukemic repertoires.

There are 12 residues in the CDR3. Germline-derived CDR1 and CDR2 are SNHLY and FYNNEI. V lost 7 bases and J lost 4, with 10 bases in between. The repertoire was sequenced with immunoSEQ multiplex PCR; TCRdb's copy has only in-frame clones and lacks some. Of 40,000 to 45,000 clones in the sample, roughly 81% are singletons; the top ten hold approximately 4%. Healthy controls were blood donor buffy coats. The chain carries TRBV2 and TRBJ1-1, with D unclear. The receptor's source is a human donor in good health. Sequences were obtained from CD4+ T cells from blood buffy coats. The DNA of the CDR3 is TGTGCCAGCATTGACACGTCCACTGAAGCTTTCTTT. Its translation: CASIDTSTEAFF.